The 3 T cell receptor beta chains below were found in one sample sequenced in a study of blood T cell repertoires in COVID-19. Method: immunoSEQ multiplex PCR; TCRdb's copy keeps in-frame clones and lacks some. In the table there are some 150,000 clones, over 65% of which are singletons. The specimen was PBMCs or T cells enriched from blood (not recorded which). The receptor set was obtained from a woman aged 45-65 years who had recovered from COVID-19.

This clone was seen more than once but under ten times. This chain uses TRBV12-3 or TRBV12-4 with TRBJ1-6, with D maybe TRBD1 (6 bases). V lost 5 bases and J 4 bases, leaving 6 bases between the germline ends. This CDR3 region has 13 residues. CDR3 sequence: CASSQGYNSPLHF. In nucleotides, the CDR3 is TGTGCCAGCAGTCAGGGGTATAATTCACCCCTCCACTTT.

The gene calls are TRBV6-5 and TRBJ2-1; D unclear. Looked up from germline, CDR1 is MNHEY and CDR2 is SVGAGI. The CDR3 runs 13 residues. The V end lost 2 bases, the J end lost 6 bases, and 8 bases lay between the germline ends. Here the CDR3 DNA reads TGTGCCAGCAGTTACGTAGTCGGCAATGAGCAGTTCTTC. Encoded protein: CASSYVVGNEQFF.

V gene TRBV5-4 combines with J gene TRBJ1-4; possibly TRBD1 for D (6 bases). CDR3 length: 13 residues. V lost 4 bases and J lost 5, with 9 bases in between. CDR1 is SGHNT and CDR2 is YYREEE in the germline V gene (reference sequence). The CDR3 nucleotides read TGTGCCAGCAGCCAGGGGTCGAATGAAAAACTGTTTTTT. It translates to CASSQGSNEKLFF.